The present T cell receptor beta chain was sequenced within a study of blood T cell repertoires in COVID-19. Study-wide background: PBMCs, B-cell-depleted T cells, or T cells provided the cDNA or gDNA that made up the material.

Original data processing: From reference gene primer amplification, estimates of nucleated cell counts were derived. Clones were sequenced by immunoSEQ multiplex PCR, and TCRdb holds only the in-frame ones, with some missing. The D gene and trimming were derived from the DNA, and the V and J assignments and clone size from that table. Among a few hundred thousand clones listed, about 89% were seen once. This clone has more than one count but fewer than ten. The sequencing sample was made of peripheral blood. The TCR comes from a woman aged 60-75 years with acute or convalescent COVID-19.

CDR3 sequence (DNA): TGTGCCAGCAGCTTAACGGCAGGGGCTAACACCGGGGAGCTGTTTTTT. Its protein product is CASSLTAGANTGELFF. The chain employs TRBV7-3 and TRBJ2-2; tentatively, D is TRBD1 (6 bases). The CDR3 totals 16 residues. CDR1 and CDR2 (germline): SGHTA, FQGTGA. The V gene lost 0 bases and the J gene lost 2 bases, with 10 bases spanning the gap.